A single sample gave rise to the 16 T cell receptor beta chains below, sequenced in a study of blood T cell repertoires in COVID-19. Profiling relied on immunoSEQ multiplex PCR, and the TCRdb table lists in-frame clones only, not all of them. The sample contains more than 200,000 clones, more than 85% of which appear only once. The material sequenced was peripheral blood. The source is a woman aged 60 to 75 with COVID-19, enrolled during active disease.

The table lists this clone with a count of one. V and J are TRBV9 and TRBJ1-2; 7 nucleotides line up with TRBD1. The trim removed 3 bases at V and 7 bases at J, leaving 3 bases unmatched. CDR1 is SGDLS, CDR2 YYNGEE, per germline. The CDR3 is 12 amino acids. The CDR3 nucleotides read TGTGCCAGCAGCGACACAGGGGTTGGCTACACCTTC. Amino acids: CASSDTGVGYTF.

This clone was seen a handful of times. V gene TRBV7-9 combines with J gene TRBJ1-1; no definite D call. The CDR3 consists of 12 residues. Germline CDR1 reads SEHNR; CDR2 reads FQNEAQ (reference sequence). V lost 2 bases and J 6 bases, leaving 7 bases between the germline ends. CDR3 region: CASSLRVPEAFF. CDR3 DNA sequence: TGTGCCAGCAGCTTACGGGTCCCTGAAGCTTTCTTT.

The chain is built from TRBV19 and TRBJ1-1, with 7 bases that match TRBD1. Germline lookup yields CDR1 LNHDA and CDR2 SQIVND (reference sequence). The CDR3 extends over 13 amino acids. The V gene end was trimmed by 6 bases and the J gene end by 3 bases; junction bases not matched to a gene: 4. This CDR3 is CASRPDRDTEAFF. The CDR3 DNA reads as TGTGCCAGTAGGCCTGACAGGGACACTGAAGCTTTCTTT.

The rearrangement uses TRBV6-5 and TRBJ1-1; D uncertain. The CDR3 sequence is 15 residues long. Trimming cost V 7 bases and J 3 bases, with 18 bases left between them. The germline CDR1 and CDR2 sequences are MNHEY and SVGAGI. CDR3 sequence reads: CASNFRQRADTEAFF. The CDR3 region has the DNA TGTGCCAGCAACTTCAGGCAGAGGGCGGACACTGAAGCTTTCTTT.

The CDR3 DNA reads as TGTGCCAGCAGGAAGGGGGAGGGCCTGGGCAATGAGCAGTTCTTC. This sequence encodes CASRKGEGLGNEQFF. V gene TRBV11-2 combines with J gene TRBJ2-1; D may be TRBD2 (7 bases). The ends were cut back, 6 bases at V and 6 bases at J, with 18 bases in the middle. CDR3 length: 15 residues. Germline values: CDR1 SGHAT, CDR2 FQNNGV.

This chain joins TRBV7-3 and TRBJ2-1; TRBD2 agrees at 11 bases. This CDR3 is 14 amino acids long. CDR1 SGHTA and CDR2 FQGTGA come from the germline V gene. With V trimmed by 4 bases and J by 12 bases, 8 bases remained unmatched. The CDR3 is CASSSGTSGQGQFF. The CDR3 DNA follows: TGTGCCAGCAGCTCCGGGACTAGCGGCCAGGGGCAGTTCTTC. The variable domain in full, with the rest retrieved from reference TRBV7-3 and TRBJ2-1, is GAGVSQTPSNKVTEKGKYVELRCDPISGHTALYWYRQSLGQGPEFLIYFQGTGAADDSGLPNDRFFAVRPEGSVSTLKIQRTERGDSAVYLCASSSGTSGQGQFFGPGTRLTVL.

CDR3: CASSGGAGYYNEQFF. The CDR3 DNA reads as TGCGCCAGCAGCGGAGGGGCGGGGTACTACAATGAGCAGTTCTTC. The chain employs TRBV4-3 and TRBJ2-1; D possibly corresponds to TRBD2 (6 bases). Germline-derived CDR1 and CDR2 are LGHNA and YSLEER. The CDR3 runs 15 residues. Trimming left V 5 bases short and J 3 bases short, with 14 bases between.

The chain is built from TRBV5-1 and TRBJ2-7; 7 positions match TRBD2. Germline CDR1 reads SGHRS; CDR2 reads YFSETQ. The CDR3 is made up of 15 amino acids. The trim removed 5 bases at V and 0 bases at J, leaving 8 bases unmatched. The CDR3 sequence: CASRRTSGDSYEQYF. The CDR3 DNA reads as TGCGCCAGCAGACGAACCAGCGGGGACTCCTACGAGCAGTACTTC.

V usage is TRBV6-6 and J usage is TRBJ1-4; D may be TRBD1 (5 bases). Trimming pared 6 bases from V and 12 bases from J, leaving 11 bases between. The CDR3 contains 11 residues. Germline loops: CDR1 MNHNY, CDR2 SVGAGI (reference sequence). The CDR3 reads CASRHTGELFF. CDR3 in DNA: TGTGCCAGCAGGCACACAGGAGAACTGTTTTTT.

This clone was seen a few times. V gene TRBV18 combines with J gene TRBJ1-1; maybe TRBD1 (5 bases). Trimming cost V 3 bases and J 1 base, with 12 bases left between them. Germline CDR1 reads KGHSH; CDR2 reads LQKENI. The CDR3 is made up of 15 amino acids. DNA for the CDR3: TGTGCCAGCTCACCCTCAGGACAACCGAACACTGAAGCTTTCTTT. Protein sequence: CASSPSGQPNTEAFF.

The chain joins TRBV5-1 to TRBJ2-5; D is unresolved. Trimming left V 0 bases short and J 5 bases short, with 14 bases between. The CDR3 loop spans 15 amino acids. Per germline, CDR1 SGHRS and CDR2 YFSETQ. CDR3 nucleotides: TGCGCCAGCAGCTTGGACGTAGCACGCGTGGAGACCCAGTACTTC. This sequence encodes CASSLDVARVETQYF.

The J gene is TRBJ1-2, the V gene TRBV15; D is perhaps TRBD1 (5 bases). This CDR3 region has 12 residues. Germline CDR1 LNHNV, CDR2 YYDKDF (reference sequence). V was shortened by 11 bases and J by 8 bases, with 18 bases between the two germline ends. CDR3 sequence reads: CACGAATGGYTF. The CDR3, as DNA: TGTGCCTGCGGGGCCGCCACGGGAGGCTACACCTTC.

V is TRBV30 and J is TRBJ1-3; TRBD1 is a possible D gene (5 bases). Per germline, CDR1 GTSNPN and CDR2 SVGIG (reference sequence). The CDR3 runs 15 residues. V dropped 2 bases and J dropped 0 bases, with 11 bases sitting between them. CDR3 region: CAWSRGTSSGNTIYF. CDR3 sequence (DNA): TGTGCCTGGAGTCGAGGGACTAGCTCTGGAAACACCATATATTTT.

This rearrangement joins TRBV6-2 or TRBV6-3 to TRBJ2-1; 10 nucleotides align to TRBD1. J lost 8 bases, V lost 0 bases, and 10 bases had no gene match. The CDR3 is 17 amino acids. Germline CDR1 reads MNHEY; CDR2 reads SVGEGT. CDR3 sequence reads: CASSYSRGGQGSDEQFF. Written as DNA, the CDR3 is TGTGCCAGCAGTTACTCGAGGGGGGGACAGGGGAGCGATGAGCAGTTCTTC.

V is TRBV29-1 and J is TRBJ2-2; TRBD1 aligns across 7 bases. The germline V gene encodes CDR1 SQVTM and CDR2 ANQGSEA. J was trimmed by 1 base and V by 4 bases; bases with no gene match: 0. CDR3 length equals 13 residues. CDR3 loop: CSVGDRNTGELFF. The CDR3 DNA reads as TGCAGCGTTGGGGACAGGAACACCGGGGAGCTGTTTTTT.

The V and J genes are TRBV7-9 and TRBJ2-3; TRBD2 might be the D (5 bases). Trimming pared 4 bases from V and 7 bases from J, leaving 21 bases between. The V gene's germline CDR1 is SEHNR and CDR2 FQNEAQ (reference sequence). CDR3 size: 16 residues. The CDR3 DNA follows: TGTGCCAGCAGCTCCAGCCTACTAGAAGGGTCCTATACGCAGTATTTT. Amino acids: CASSSSLLEGSYTQYF.